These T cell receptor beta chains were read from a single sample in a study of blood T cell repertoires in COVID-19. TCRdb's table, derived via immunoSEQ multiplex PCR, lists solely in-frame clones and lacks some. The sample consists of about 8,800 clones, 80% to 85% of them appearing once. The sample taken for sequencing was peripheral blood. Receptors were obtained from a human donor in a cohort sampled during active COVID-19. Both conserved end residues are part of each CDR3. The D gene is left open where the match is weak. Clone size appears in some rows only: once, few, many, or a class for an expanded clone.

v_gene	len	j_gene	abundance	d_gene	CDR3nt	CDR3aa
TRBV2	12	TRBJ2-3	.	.	TGTGCCAGCAGTACAGTCACAGATACGCAGTATTTT	CASSTVTDTQYF
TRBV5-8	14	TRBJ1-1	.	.	TGTGCCAGCAGCTTGGGGGCCAGTACTACTGAAGCTTTCTTT	CASSLGASTTEAFF
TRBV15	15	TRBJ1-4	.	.	TGTGCCACCAGCAGAGGAAACAGGGATAATGAAAAACTGTTTTTT	CATSRGNRDNEKLFF
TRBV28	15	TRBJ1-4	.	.	TGTGCCAGCAGCCCTCCTGGCCGAACTAATGAAAAACTGTTTTTT	CASSPPGRTNEKLFF
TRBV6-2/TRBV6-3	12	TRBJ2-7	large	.	TGTGCCAGCAGTCCCGGGAGCCTTGAGCAGTACTTC	CASSPGSLEQYF
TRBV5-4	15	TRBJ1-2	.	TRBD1	TGTGCCAGCAGCTGGGCGGGACAGGGACACTATGGCTACACCTTC	CASSWAGQGHYGYTF
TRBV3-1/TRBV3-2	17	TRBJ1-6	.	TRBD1	TGTGCCAGCAGCCAAGGACAGGGAGCTTTGTCTTCTTCACCCCTCCACTTT	CASSQGQGALSSSPLHF
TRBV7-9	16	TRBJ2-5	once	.	TGTGCCAGCAGCTTAGAGGCGCCAGGGTTTCGAGAGACCCAGTACTTC	CASSLEAPGFRETQYF
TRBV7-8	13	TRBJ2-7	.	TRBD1	TGTGCCAGCAGCCCGCTAGACAGGGACGGGCAGTACTTC	CASSPLDRDGQYF
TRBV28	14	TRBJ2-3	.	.	TGTGCCAGCACCGTGGACAGTAGCACAGATACGCAGTATTTT	CASTVDSSTDTQYF
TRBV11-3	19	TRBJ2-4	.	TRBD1	TGTGCCAGCAGCTTAGGACAGGGGGCCAATCCCGTAGCCAAAAACATTCAGTACTTC	CASSLGQGANPVAKNIQYF
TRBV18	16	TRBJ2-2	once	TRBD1	TGTGCCAGCTCCCCAGAGATGGGACAGAGCACCGGGGAGCTGTTTTTT	CASSPEMGQSTGELFF
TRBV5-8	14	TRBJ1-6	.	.	TGTGCCAGCAGCTTTGGGCAGGCCGACTCACCCCTCCACTTT	CASSFGQADSPLHF
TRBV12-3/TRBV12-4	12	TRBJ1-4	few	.	TGTGCCAGCAGTTTATCGGGTGAAAAACTGTTTTTT	CASSLSGEKLFF
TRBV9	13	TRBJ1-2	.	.	TGTGCCAGCAGCGTTGGGCAGACCTATGGCTACACCTTC	CASSVGQTYGYTF
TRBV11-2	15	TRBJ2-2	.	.	TGTGCCAGCAGCTTAGCGGGACTGAACACCGGGGAGCTGTTTTTT	CASSLAGLNTGELFF
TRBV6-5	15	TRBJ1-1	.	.	TGTGCCAGCAACTCAGGCACGGTGGGGAACACTGAAGCTTTCTTT	CASNSGTVGNTEAFF
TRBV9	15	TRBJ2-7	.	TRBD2	TGTGCCAGCAGCGTAGACGCGGGGGGGCCAGACGAGCAGTACTTC	CASSVDAGGPDEQYF
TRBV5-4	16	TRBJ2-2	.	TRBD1	TGTGCCAGCAGCGAACTACAGGGGATGGGCACCGGGGAGCTGTTTTTT	CASSELQGMGTGELFF
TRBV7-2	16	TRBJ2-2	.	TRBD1	TGTGCCAGCAGTATAGGGGGCTACGCGAACACCGGGGAGCTGTTTTTT	CASSIGGYANTGELFF
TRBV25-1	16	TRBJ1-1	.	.	TGTGCCAGCAGTGGCAGCGGATCCCGCCTGAACACTGAAGCTTTCTTT	CASSGSGSRLNTEAFF
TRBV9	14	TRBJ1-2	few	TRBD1	TGTGCCAGCAGCCCCGGGACAGATAACTATGGCTACACCTTC	CASSPGTDNYGYTF
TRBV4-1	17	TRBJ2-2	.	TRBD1	TGCGCCAGCAGCCAAAGGACATGGGACAGGGAAGGCGGGGAGCTGTTTTTT	CASSQRTWDREGGELFF
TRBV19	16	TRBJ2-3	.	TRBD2	TGTGCCAGTAGTATTTCCAGCGGGGGAAGCACAGATACGCAGTATTTT	CASSISSGGSTDTQYF
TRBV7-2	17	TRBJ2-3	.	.	TGTGCCAGCAGCTTAGCGGGCTCGCCGGGGGACACAGATACGCAGTATTTT	CASSLAGSPGDTDTQYF
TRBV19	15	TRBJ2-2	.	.	TGTGCCAGTAGTGTTGGGGGCGCGAGAACCGGGGAGCTGTTTTTT	CASSVGGARTGELFF
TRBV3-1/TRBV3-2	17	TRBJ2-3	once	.	TGTGCCAGCAGCCAAGATCAACGGACTATCTCCACAGATACGCAGTATTTT	CASSQDQRTISTDTQYF
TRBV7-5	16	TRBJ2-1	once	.	.	CVRSFLGNYGCNEQFF
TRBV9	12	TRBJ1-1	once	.	TGTGCCAGCACCGTAGTATCCGGTGAAGCTTTCTTT	CASTVVSGEAFF
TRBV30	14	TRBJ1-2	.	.	TGTGCCTGGATTAGCCGGGGATCCCTGGGCAGCTACACCTTC	CAWISRGSLGSYTF
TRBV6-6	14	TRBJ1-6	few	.	TGTGCCAGCAGTTATACAGGCCTCAGTTCACCCCTCCACTTT	CASSYTGLSSPLHF
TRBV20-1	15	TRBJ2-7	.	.	TGCAGTGCTAGTAGGGGGATGGGCAGATCCTACGAGCAGTACTTC	CSASRGMGRSYEQYF
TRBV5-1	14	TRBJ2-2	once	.	TGCGCCAGCAGCTTGGACAGGGCCACCGGGGAGCTGTTTTTT	CASSLDRATGELFF
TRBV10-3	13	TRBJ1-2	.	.	TGTGCCATCTGGAGTGGGAGCGACTATGGCTACACCTTC	CAIWSGSDYGYTF
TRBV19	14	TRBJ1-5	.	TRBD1	TGTGCCAGTAGTATGACGGGACAGGTCGACCCCCAGCATTTT	CASSMTGQVDPQHF
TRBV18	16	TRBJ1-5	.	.	TGTGCCAGCTCAGCAGAGGTACCAGGGGACAATCAGCCCCAGCATTTT	CASSAEVPGDNQPQHF
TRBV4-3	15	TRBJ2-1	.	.	TGCGCCAGCAGCCAAGATCCAGGGATAGACAATGAGCAGTTCTTC	CASSQDPGIDNEQFF
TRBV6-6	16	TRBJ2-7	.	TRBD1	TGTGCCATCGCCGGGACAGGGGTTAATTCTCCCCTCGAGCAGTACTTC	CAIAGTGVNSPLEQYF
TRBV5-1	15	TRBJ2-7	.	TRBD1	TGCGCCAGCAGCTTGGACGGGACAGGGATCGACGAGCAGTACTTC	CASSLDGTGIDEQYF
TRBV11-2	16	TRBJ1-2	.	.	TGTGCCAGCAGCTTCACATGGACAAGGAAGGACTATGGCTACACCTTC	CASSFTWTRKDYGYTF
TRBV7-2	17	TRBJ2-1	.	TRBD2	TGTGCCAGCAGCTCCCCTAGCGGGGGGACTAAATACAATGAGCAGTTCTTC	CASSSPSGGTKYNEQFF
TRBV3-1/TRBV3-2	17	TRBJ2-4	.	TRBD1	TGTGCCAGCAGCCCGCAACAGGGGTTAGGAGCCAAAAACATTCAGTACTTC	CASSPQQGLGAKNIQYF
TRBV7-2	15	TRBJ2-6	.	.	TGTGCCAGCAGCTTCCCAGGGGCGGGGGCCAACGTCCTGACTTTC	CASSFPGAGANVLTF
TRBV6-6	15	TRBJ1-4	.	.	TGTGCCAGCACCCCTCCCAGTGCAACTAATGAAAAACTGTTTTTT	CASTPPSATNEKLFF
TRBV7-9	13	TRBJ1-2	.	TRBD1	TGTGCCAGCAGCCAACAGGGGGACTATGGCTACACCTTC	CASSQQGDYGYTF
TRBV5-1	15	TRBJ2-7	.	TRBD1	TGCGCCAGCAGCCGACAGGGACAGGGGGCCCACGAGCAGTACTTC	CASSRQGQGAHEQYF
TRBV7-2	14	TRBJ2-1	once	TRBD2	TGTGCCAGCGGGGAGACGGGGGGTGACAATGAGCAGTTCTTC	CASGETGGDNEQFF
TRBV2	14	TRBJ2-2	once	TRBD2	TGTGCCAGCAAACCAGGGAGGGACACCGGGGAGCTGTTTTTT	CASKPGRDTGELFF
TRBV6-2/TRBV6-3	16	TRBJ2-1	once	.	TGTGCCAGCAGCGAGGGCCGCGAGAGCTCCTACAATGAGCAGTTCTTC	CASSEGRESSYNEQFF
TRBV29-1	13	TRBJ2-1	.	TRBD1	TGCAGCGTTGGGACAGGGGGGTACAATGAGCAGTTCTTC	CSVGTGGYNEQFF
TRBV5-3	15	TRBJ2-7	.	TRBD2	TGTGCCAGAAGCTTGACTAGCGGGGGATCCTACGAGCAGTACTTC	CARSLTSGGSYEQYF